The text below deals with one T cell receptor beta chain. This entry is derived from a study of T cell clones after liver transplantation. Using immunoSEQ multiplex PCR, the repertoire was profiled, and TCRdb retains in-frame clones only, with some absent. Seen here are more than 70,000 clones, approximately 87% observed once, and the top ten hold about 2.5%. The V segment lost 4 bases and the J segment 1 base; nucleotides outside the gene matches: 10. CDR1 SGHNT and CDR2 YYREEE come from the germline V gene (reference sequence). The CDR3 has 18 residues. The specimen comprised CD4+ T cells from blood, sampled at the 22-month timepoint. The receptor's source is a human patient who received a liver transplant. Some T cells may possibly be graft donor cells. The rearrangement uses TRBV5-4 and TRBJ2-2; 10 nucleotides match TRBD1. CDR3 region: CASSVRQGARGNTGELFF. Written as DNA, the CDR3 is TGTGCCAGCAGCGTTAGACAGGGGGCGCGTGGGAACACCGGGGAGCTGTTTTTT.